This T cell receptor beta chain was found in a study of neurological immune-mediated disorders. As to time point: technical triplicate 2. One entry per CDR3 protein results from TCRdb running MiXCR on the 5' RACE reads. The profile shows roughly 57,000 distinct CDR3 sequences, less than 25% of them singletons. V was cut by 0 bases and J by 1 base, with 9 bases left in between. CDR3 length equals 15 residues. The V gene's germline CDR1 is MGHRA and CDR2 YSYEKL. This clonotype has a count of ten or more. The sequencing input was PBMCs. The source is a man in his fifties or sixties with HTLV-1-associated myelopathy (HAM/TSP). The chain uses TRBV4-1 and TRBJ1-1; TRBD1 is a possible D gene (6 bases). The CDR3 DNA sequence: TGCGCCAGCAGCCAAGACCAGGGGTCGAACACTGAAGCTTTCTTT. Protein product: CASSQDQGSNTEAFF.